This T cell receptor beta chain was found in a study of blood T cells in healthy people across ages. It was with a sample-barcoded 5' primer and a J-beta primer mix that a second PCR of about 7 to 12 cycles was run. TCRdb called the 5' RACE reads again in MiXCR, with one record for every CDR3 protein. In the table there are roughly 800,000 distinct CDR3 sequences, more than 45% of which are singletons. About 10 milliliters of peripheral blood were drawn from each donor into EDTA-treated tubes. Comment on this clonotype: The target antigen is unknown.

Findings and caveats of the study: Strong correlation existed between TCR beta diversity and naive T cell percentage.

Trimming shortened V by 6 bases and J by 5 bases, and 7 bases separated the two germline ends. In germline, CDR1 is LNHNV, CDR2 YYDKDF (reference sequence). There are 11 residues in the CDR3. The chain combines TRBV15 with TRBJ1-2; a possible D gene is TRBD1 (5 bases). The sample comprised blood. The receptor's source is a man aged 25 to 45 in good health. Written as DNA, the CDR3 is TGTGCCACCAGTCAGGGATATGGCTACACCTTC. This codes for CATSQGYGYTF.